These 21 T cell receptor beta chains were sequenced from one sample in a study of response to subunit inactivated influenza vaccine. TCRdb redid the calling of the RT-PCR reads with MiXCR, one entry per CDR3 protein. The sample has roughly 710,000 distinct CDR3 sequences, 14% seen once. The material sequenced was PBMCs from blood, taken roughly 15 days before vaccination. Source of these receptors: a man between 45 and 60 years old who received an inactivated influenza vaccine.

The V and J genes are TRBV11-1 and TRBJ1-1, with D possibly matching TRBD1 (6 bases). The V gene's germline CDR1 is SGHAT and CDR2 FQDESV (reference sequence). V shed 1 base and J shed 0 bases, with 12 bases lying between them. The length of the CDR3 is 16 residues. This CDR3 is CASSLGTAGLNTEAFF. CDR3 nucleotides: TGTGCCAGCAGCTTAGGGACAGCCGGCCTGAACACTGAAGCTTTCTTT.

This clonotype was observed a few times. The genes are TRBV5-1 and TRBJ2-7; weak D call: TRBD2 (5 bases). Trimming left V 4 bases short and J 3 bases short, with 17 bases between. Germline lookup yields CDR1 SGHRS and CDR2 YFSETQ. The CDR3 runs 15 residues. The CDR3 DNA follows: TGCGCCAGCAGCCCATTTGCCAGCGGAGGCTACGAGCAGTACTTC. Encoded protein: CASSPFASGGYEQYF.

This clonotype was observed a few times. The rearrangement links TRBV11-2 to TRBJ2-7; TRBD1 aligns across 7 bases. The germline gives CDR1 SGHAT, CDR2 FQNNGV. V shed 3 bases, J shed 1 base, and the junction held 15 bases outside the gene matches. The CDR3 is made up of 18 amino acids. The CDR3, as DNA: TGTGCCAGCAGCTTCGACAGGGAAGAGTCCTTACGGTCCTACGAGCAGTACTTC. It yields the protein CASSFDREESLRSYEQYF.

This clonotype was counted many times. CDR3 sequence reads: CATSRDRGTGNEAFF. The DNA of the CDR3 is TGTGCCACCAGCAGAGATCGCGGGACAGGGAATGAAGCTTTCTTT. The chain links TRBV15 to TRBJ1-1; TRBD1 aligns across 9 bases. The V segment lost 0 bases and the J segment 7 bases; nucleotides outside the gene matches: 6. CDR3 length: 15 residues. Germline CDR1 reads LNHNV; CDR2 reads YYDKDF (reference sequence).

This clonotype was recorded many times. The chain joins TRBV3-1 to TRBJ2-1, with D possibly TRBD1 on 6 matching bases. In germline, CDR1 is LGHDT, CDR2 YNNKEL (reference sequence). With 2 bases removed from V and 1 base from J, the gap between germline ends came to 15 bases. CDR3 length: 17 residues. The DNA of the CDR3 is TGTGCCAGCAGCCAATCTGCCTACAGGGTTTCCTACAATGAGCAGTTCTTC. Its translation: CASSQSAYRVSYNEQFF.

This clonotype appeared a few times. The rearrangement joins TRBV10-3 to TRBJ2-7; a weak D match, TRBD1 (6 bases). The CDR3 is 14 amino acids. Germline V gene data show CDR1 as ENHRY and CDR2 as SYGVKD. V lost 6 bases and J lost 4, with 16 bases in between. This CDR3 is CAIRPDSSGYEQYF. CDR3 nucleotide sequence: TGTGCCATCAGACCGGACAGTTCTGGTTACGAGCAGTACTTC.

This clonotype was detected ten times or more. The chain joins TRBV6-5 to TRBJ1-6; no reliable D call. Germline V gene lookup returns CDR1 MNHEY and CDR2 SVGAGI. V shed 2 bases and J shed 0 bases, with 8 bases lying between them. The CDR3 runs to 16 residues. This CDR3 is CASSYGQSSYNSPLHF. The CDR3 nucleotides read TGTGCCAGCAGTTACGGGCAAAGCTCCTATAATTCACCCCTCCACTTT.

The sample holds a few counts of this clonotype. The chain is built from TRBV7-2 and TRBJ2-7; maybe TRBD1 (6 bases). The CDR3 contains 14 residues. Per the germline V gene, CDR1 is SGHTA and CDR2 is FQGNSA. The V gene lost 6 bases and the J gene lost 1 base, with 13 bases spanning the gap. The CDR3 sequence: CASRPRQVSYEQYF. CDR3 in DNA: TGTGCCAGCAGACCCCGACAGGTATCCTACGAGCAGTACTTC.

This sequence joins TRBV28 and TRBJ2-3; D is ambiguous. Germline CDR1 MDHEN, CDR2 SYDVKM. This CDR3 is built from 13 residues. Trimming removed 8 bases at V and 1 base at J, with 10 bases between. CDR3 protein: CASYTPRTDTQYF. The CDR3 nucleotides read TGTGCCAGCTACACACCCCGCACAGATACGCAGTATTTT.

The rearrangement uses TRBV7-6 and TRBJ2-5; TRBD1 is a possible D gene (6 bases). The CDR3 totals 15 residues. CDR1 is SGHVS and CDR2 is FNYEAQ in the germline V gene. V dropped 1 base and J dropped 1 base, with 10 bases sitting between them. CDR3 sequence: CASSLVGGLQETQYF. The CDR3 bases are TGTGCCAGCAGCTTAGTAGGGGGTCTCCAAGAGACCCAGTACTTC. The entire variable domain, with the rest obtained from reference TRBV7-6 and TRBJ2-5, is as follows: GAGVSQSPRYKVTKRGQDVALRCDPISGHVSLYWYRQALGQGPEFLTYFNYEAQQDKSGLPNDRFSAERPEGSISTLTIQRTEQRDSAMYRCASSLVGGLQETQYFGPGTRLLVL.

This clonotype was picked up many times. The chain links TRBV9 to TRBJ2-2; 7 bases line up with TRBD2. In germline, CDR1 is SGDLS, CDR2 YYNGEE. V was clipped by 4 bases and J by 3 bases; unmatched bases: 6. The CDR3 is made up of 15 amino acids. CDR3 DNA: TGTGCCAGCAGCAGGGGAGGGTCTTACACCGGGGAGCTGTTTTTT. Translating gives CASSRGGSYTGELFF.

The gene calls are TRBV5-1 and TRBJ2-7; 13 positions agree with TRBD2. Unmatched junction bases numbered 13, after V lost 4 bases and J lost 6 bases. The CDR3 covers 17 residues. CDR1 is SGHRS, CDR2 YFSETQ, per germline. The CDR3 protein is CASSQIGTRTSGGEQYF. DNA of the CDR3: TGCGCCAGCAGCCAGATTGGCACGAGGACTAGCGGGGGCGAGCAGTACTTC.

V is TRBV4-3 and J is TRBJ1-5, with 7 bases that match TRBD1. The CDR3 length is 15 residues. Germline trimming cut 3 bases from V and 6 bases from J; bases unmatched to any gene: 8. Germline loops: CDR1 LGHNA, CDR2 YSLEER. CDR3 in amino acids: CASSQYRGSGQPQHF. The CDR3 DNA reads TGCGCCAGCAGCCAGTACAGGGGTAGCGGTCAGCCCCAGCATTTT.

V is TRBV7-9 and J is TRBJ2-1; TRBD1 aligns across 9 bases. Unmatched junction bases numbered 6, after V lost 6 bases and J lost 6 bases. The CDR3 is 14 amino acids. Germline V lookup: CDR1 SEHNR, CDR2 FQNEAQ (reference sequence). The CDR3 here is CASSGTGKRNEQFF. The CDR3 nucleotides read TGTGCCAGCAGTGGGACAGGGAAGCGCAATGAGCAGTTCTTC.

In its sample, this clonotype was seen many times. This chain joins TRBV15 and TRBJ1-2, with no clear D. Per germline, CDR1 LNHNV and CDR2 YYDKDF (reference sequence). V was trimmed by 0 bases and J by 0 bases, leaving 11 bases between them. The CDR3 runs to 16 residues. CDR3: CATSRDRLLSNYGYTF. Written as DNA, the CDR3 is TGTGCCACCAGCAGAGACCGTCTTCTCTCTAACTATGGCTACACCTTC.

This clonotype was seen only a few times. The chain recombines TRBV27 with TRBJ2-3; tentatively, D is TRBD2 (5 bases). The CDR3 length is 15 residues. Germline-derived CDR1 and CDR2 are MNHEY and SMNVEV (reference sequence). V was shortened by 0 bases and J by 0 bases, with 7 bases between the two germline ends. The chain's CDR3 is CASSLSIASTDTQYF. The CDR3 region has the DNA TGTGCCAGCAGTTTATCGATAGCGAGCACAGATACGCAGTATTTT.

The gene calls are TRBV29-1 and TRBJ2-1; no definite D call. CDR1 and CDR2 (germline): SQVTM, ANQGSEA. Between the trimmed V and J ends, which lost 3 bases and 10 bases, there was a span of 13 bases. CDR3 length: 12 residues. The CDR3 bases are TGCAGCGTTGAGGCTTACAGTGACGAGCAGTTCTTC. Protein: CSVEAYSDEQFF.

This clonotype was observed a few times. V usage is TRBV7-8 and J usage is TRBJ2-2; D call uncertain. Germline V gene lookup returns CDR1 SGHVS and CDR2 FQNEAQ. The CDR3 sequence is 16 residues long. Trimming removed 3 bases at V and 3 bases at J, with 14 bases between. This CDR3 is CASSLPRPRHTGELFF. The CDR3 nucleotides read TGTGCCAGCAGCTTGCCTCGGCCAAGGCACACCGGGGAGCTGTTTTTT.

This clonotype appeared a few times. The chain has TRBV12-3 or TRBV12-4 and TRBJ2-4, with D perhaps given as TRBD1 or TRBD2 (5 bases each). The CDR3 length is 17 residues. Trimming pared 1 base from V and 0 bases from J, leaving 13 bases between. The CDR3 region has the DNA TGTGCCAGCAGTTTAGGTTTACGGGGCGCAGCCAAAAACATTCAGTACTTC. This gives the protein CASSLGLRGAAKNIQYF.

This clonotype was detected a few times. The chain uses TRBV4-3 and TRBJ2-1; TRBD1 aligns across 8 bases. CDR1 is LGHNA and CDR2 is YSLEER in the germline V gene. This CDR3 is 15 amino acids long. Trimming cost V 8 bases and J 4 bases; bases outside gene matches: 10. The CDR3 spells CASAGQGSPYNEQFF. The CDR3, as DNA: TGCGCCAGCGCAGGACAGGGCTCCCCGTACAATGAGCAGTTCTTC.

This clonotype was observed a handful of times. This chain connects TRBV6-2 or TRBV6-3 to TRBJ2-7, with D possibly matching TRBD2 (6 bases). This CDR3 spans 16 amino acids. Trimming pared 4 bases from V and 0 bases from J, leaving 16 bases between. Per the germline V gene, CDR1 is MNHEY and CDR2 is SVGEGT. CDR3 sequence (DNA): TGTGCCAGCAGTTCTCCCTGGGCGGGGAGCTCCTACGAGCAGTACTTC. Amino acids: CASSSPWAGSSYEQYF.